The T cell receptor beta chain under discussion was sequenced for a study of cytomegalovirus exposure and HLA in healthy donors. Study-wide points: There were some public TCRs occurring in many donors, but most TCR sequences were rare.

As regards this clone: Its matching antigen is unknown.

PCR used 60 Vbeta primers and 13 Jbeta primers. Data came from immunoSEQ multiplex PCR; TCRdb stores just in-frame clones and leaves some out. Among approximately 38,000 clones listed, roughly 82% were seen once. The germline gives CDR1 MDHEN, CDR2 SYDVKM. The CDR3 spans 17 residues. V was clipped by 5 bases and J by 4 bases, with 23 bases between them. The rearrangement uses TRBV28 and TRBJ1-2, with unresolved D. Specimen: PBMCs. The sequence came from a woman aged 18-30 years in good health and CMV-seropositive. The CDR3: CASSLSYRATEGYGYTF. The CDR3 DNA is TGTGCCAGCAGTCTCTCTTACCGGGCCACGGAGGGCTATGGCTACACCTTC.